This T cell receptor (beta chain) was captured in a study of response to subunit inactivated influenza vaccine (dated by TCRdb to the late 2010s). Broadly, across the study: The study used deep quantitative T cell receptor repertoire profiling to track responses to a trivalent subunit inactivated influenza vaccine. Paper-wide results and their limitations: It was suggested by the authors that each seasonal influenza vaccination may recruit only a limited number of new T cells.

This clonotype has ten or more counts. The clone's antigen remains unknown. No much larger clone exists at a distance of one base, and base qualities are not known. CDR1 and CDR2 are read off the germline V gene as SGHTA and FQGNSA. Measured from the cysteine to the phenylalanine, the CDR3 is 16 residues long. Left in the record is the CDR3 DNA by itself, 48 bases read in frame from the first base. V has 2 bases trimmed and J has 3 bases trimmed; junction bases matching no gene number 6. The library was made by RT-PCR. TCRdb records Illumina HiSeq 2500 as the sequencer. TCRdb cleaned the public reads at Q25 with fastp, built clones with MiXCR and kept in-frame beta chains. One record per CDR3 amino acid sequence lists the most common genes and DNA. This sample is represented by approximately 500,000 distinct CDR3 sequences; around 15% of them were singletons. Approximately 10% of the sample belongs to the ten largest clones.

The specimen was PBMCs from blood, collected approximately 12 days after vaccination. The sequence is built from TRBV7-2 and TRBJ2-2; the junction holds 7 bases that match TRBD2. This clonotype was obtained from a man aged 45-65 years who received an inactivated influenza vaccine. Donor details come from another sample of the same person, matched by shared clones. The nucleotides are TGTGCCAGCAGCTTACCTCGGGGGGAGTACACCGGGGAGCTGTTTTTT. The resulting protein is CASSLPRGEYTGELFF.